Following are 10 T cell receptor beta chains from one sample sequenced in a study of T cell responses to AZD1222 COVID-19 vaccine (dated by TCRdb to the early 2020s). Library preparation was by the immunoSEQ multiplex PCR assay. TCRdb stores this immuneACCESS table with in-frame sequences only. Part of the clones is absent; in the studies checked, under half of the shortfall reflects unresolved V genes, and no reason is known for the rest. This sample lists about 120,000 clones; roughly 90% were detected once. The ten top clones hold approximately 4.8% of the sample. In the paper's terms, the time point label means: baseline before first vaccination. Source: peripheral blood, taken on day 0 of AZD1222 vaccination. The source of these receptors is an adult in good health.

The chain couples TRBV6-1 to TRBJ2-7; 11 bases agree with TRBD1. The CDR3 length is 16 residues. Unmatched junction bases numbered 3, after V lost 0 bases and J lost 2 bases. The germline gives CDR1 MNHNS, CDR2 SASEGT. The CDR3 nucleotides read TGTGCCAGCAGTGAAGCAGGGACAGGGGGACCCTACGAGCAGTACTTC. Translated, it gives CASSEAGTGGPYEQYF.

V and J are TRBV5-1 and TRBJ2-2, with D tentatively TRBD2 (6 bases). Germline-derived CDR1 and CDR2 are SGHRS and YFSETQ. CDR3 size: 15 residues. V was pared by 1 base and J by 6 bases, with 13 bases between. As DNA, the CDR3 is TGCGCCAGCAGCTTGTTTAGGGAGGACGCCGGGGAGCTGTTTTTT. Translating it yields CASSLFREDAGELFF.

V gene TRBV5-8 combines with J gene TRBJ2-5, with 10 nucleotides matching TRBD1. V shed 5 bases and J 5 bases; nucleotides not matched to a gene: 9. The CDR3 length is 15 residues. The germline CDR1 and CDR2 sequences are SGHTS and YDEGEE. Written as DNA, the CDR3 is TGTGCCAGCAGGTCCGGGACAGGGGTTCAGGAGACCCAGTACTTC. Translation: CASRSGTGVQETQYF.

The V gene is TRBV24-1, the J gene TRBJ1-2, with 9 positions matching TRBD1. Germline V CDR1 and CDR2: KGHDR, SFDVKD. This CDR3 has 17 amino acids. J lost 8 bases, V lost 4 bases, and 16 bases had no gene match. The CDR3 here is CATSDYSSTGGEEGYTF. In DNA form, the CDR3 reads TGTGCCACCAGTGACTACTCCTCGACAGGGGGAGAGGAGGGCTACACCTTC.

This clone appeared a few times. The chain couples TRBV4-2 to TRBJ1-1; 8 bases agree with TRBD1. The V segment lost 3 bases and the J segment 5 bases; nucleotides outside the gene matches: 8. CDR3 length: 15 amino acids. Germline lookup yields CDR1 LGHNA and CDR2 YNFKEQ. The CDR3 sequence: CASSHRRGPGTEAFF. The CDR3 nucleotides are TGTGCCAGCAGCCACCGCAGGGGGCCTGGGACTGAAGCTTTCTTT.

The rearrangement links TRBV4-3 to TRBJ1-5; D might be TRBD1 (5 bases). CDR3 length: 15 residues. Germline lookup yields CDR1 LGHNA and CDR2 YSLEER. V was cut by 4 bases and J by 4 bases, with 14 bases left in between. In nucleotides, the CDR3 is TGCGCCAGCAGCCCCTCCTGGAGGGGAAATCAGCCCCAGCATTTT. Translating gives CASSPSWRGNQPQHF.

The chain is built from TRBV6-5 and TRBJ1-2, with 9 bases aligning to TRBD1. This CDR3 region has 14 residues. Germline values: CDR1 MNHEY, CDR2 SVGAGI. V trimming: 4 bases; J trimming: 0 bases; junction bases outside the gene matches: 0. The CDR3 DNA follows: TGTGCCAGCAGTTGGACAGGGGCTAACTATGGCTACACCTTC. It codes for CASSWTGANYGYTF.

This sequence joins TRBV3-1 (or the pseudogene TRBV3-2) and TRBJ1-5, with unresolved D. V was pared by 6 bases and J by 5 bases, with 11 bases between. The V gene's germline CDR1 is LGHDT and CDR2 YNNKEL (reference sequence). The CDR3 totals 13 residues. The chain's CDR3 is CASSLGGDQPQHF. The CDR3 DNA sequence: TGTGCCAGCAGTCTCGGTGGGGATCAGCCCCAGCATTTT.

This chain connects TRBV16 to TRBJ1-1; 10 bases match TRBD1. The CDR3 contains 14 residues. The V gene end was trimmed by 6 bases and the J gene end by 3 bases; junction bases not matched to a gene: 4. Germline CDR1 is KGHSY and CDR2 is FQNENV. In DNA form, the CDR3 reads TGTGCCAGCAGTCGACAGGGGGCGGACACTGAAGCTTTCTTT. Its translation: CASSRQGADTEAFF.

The rearrangement links TRBV7-8 to TRBJ1-2, with 7 bases that match TRBD1. The CDR3 totals 13 residues. Germline V lookup: CDR1 SGHVS, CDR2 FQNEAQ. Unmatched junction bases numbered 2, after V lost 5 bases and J lost 2 bases. The CDR3: CASSIQGNYGYTF. CDR3 nucleotide sequence: TGTGCCAGCAGCATACAGGGGAACTATGGCTACACCTTC.